The rows below give T cell receptor beta chains drawn from one sample of a study of T-cell memory formation after mild COVID-19. Via MiXCR, TCRdb re-called the 5' RACE reads, giving one row per CDR3 protein. The table records 350,000 or so distinct CDR3 sequences, roughly 21% of them present only once. Source material: PBMCs or a T cell subset sorted from them (not recorded which). The receptors were sampled from an adult woman who had mild COVID-19 (a few samples of this study predate the infection). Cell type and time point are not known. The CDR3 runs from the conserved cysteine through the conserved F or W. The D gene is left open where the match is weak. Rows may omit the clone size; those that give it use once, few, many or a size class.

d_call j_call cdr3_length clone_size v_call cdr3_aa cdr3_nt
TRBD1 TRBJ1-4 14 NA TRBV5-4 CASSEGQNNEKLFF TGTGCCAGCAGCGAGGGACAGAATAATGAAAAACTGTTTTTT
NA TRBJ1-6 15 many TRBV7-9 CASSSGGSNNSPLHF TGTGCCAGCAGCTCGGGTGGGTCGAATAATTCACCCCTCCACTTT
TRBD1 TRBJ1-1 14 few TRBV5-4 CASSPDRRNTEAFF TGTGCCAGCAGCCCGGACAGGCGGAACACTGAAGCTTTCTTT
NA TRBJ2-1 14 NA TRBV3-1 CASSQVGQNNEQFF TGTGCCAGCAGCCAAGTAGGACAAAACAATGAGCAGTTCTTC
NA TRBJ2-3 15 NA TRBV19 CASTWGARATDTQYF TGTGCCAGCACCTGGGGAGCCCGAGCCACAGATACGCAGTATTTT
TRBD1 TRBJ2-3 16 NA TRBV5-1 CASSVGSGGLTDTQYF TGCGCCAGCAGCGTAGGATCAGGGGGCCTCACAGATACGCAGTATTTT
NA TRBJ1-2 14 NA TRBV30 CAWSARGVYYGYTF TGTGCCTGGAGTGCACGGGGGGTGTACTATGGCTACACCTTC
NA TRBJ2-2 15 few TRBV7-9 CASSLAGPSGGELFF TGTGCCAGCAGCCTGGCCGGGCCAAGTGGCGGGGAGCTGTTTTTT
TRBD2 TRBJ2-3 15 many TRBV6-4 CASREGLALRDTQYF TGTGCCAGCAGAGAGGGACTAGCCTTGAGAGATACGCAGTATTTT
TRBD2 TRBJ2-2 17 NA TRBV3-1 CASSSFGGLAGDGELFF TGTGCCAGCAGCTCCTTCGGAGGACTAGCGGGAGACGGGGAGCTGTTTTTT
NA TRBJ2-2 14 NA TRBV7-9 CASSPRVVTGELFF TGTGCCAGCAGCCCTCGAGTGGTCACCGGGGAGCTGTTTTTT
NA TRBJ2-2 15 many TRBV6-4 CASSDRPGANGELFF TGTGCCAGCAGTGATCGCCCGGGGGCCAACGGGGAGCTGTTTTTT
NA TRBJ2-1 12 many TRBV29-1 CSVRLNYNEQFF TGCAGCGTTCGTCTCAATTACAATGAGCAGTTCTTC
NA TRBJ2-3 15 few TRBV28 CASSSPPGHTDTQYF TGTGCCAGCAGTTCCCCCCCGGGTCACACAGATACGCAGTATTTT
TRBD1 TRBJ1-5 15 few TRBV15 CATSRDSRGDQPQHF TGTGCCACCAGCAGAGATAGCAGGGGGGATCAGCCCCAGCATTTT
TRBD1 TRBJ2-2 15 many TRBV7-8 CASSLARTGAGELFF TGTGCCAGCAGCTTAGCAAGAACAGGGGCCGGGGAGCTGTTTTTT
NA TRBJ2-7 13 few TRBV5-6 CASSSGGGYEQYF TGTGCCAGCAGCTCCGGCGGAGGCTACGAGCAGTACTTC
TRBD1 TRBJ2-7 16 NA TRBV27 CASSSSGTGISYEQYF TGTGCCAGCAGTTCATCCGGGACAGGGATCTCCTACGAGCAGTACTTC
TRBD1 TRBJ1-5 17 NA TRBV24-1 CATSGGTGAPSNQPQHF TGTGCCACCAGTGGCGGGACAGGGGCCCCTAGCAATCAGCCCCAGCATTTT
NA TRBJ2-7 14 NA TRBV2 CASSGGDYSYEQYF TGTGCCAGCAGTGGGGGGGATTACTCCTACGAGCAGTACTTC
NA TRBJ1-3 15 NA TRBV6-2/TRBV6-3 CASRRSGNQGNTIYF TGTGCCAGCAGAAGATCAGGGAACCAAGGAAACACCATATATTTT
NA TRBJ2-3 10 NA TRBV5-8 CASSLGSFYF TGTGCCAGCAGCTTGGGTTCTTTTTATTTT
NA TRBJ2-2 13 few TRBV12-3/TRBV12-4 CASRASLPGELFF TGTGCCAGCAGGGCCAGCTTACCCGGGGAGCTGTTTTTT
NA TRBJ1-4 13 few TRBV5-5 CARSLSGNEKLFF TGTGCCAGAAGCTTGTCCGGCAACGAAAAACTGTTTTTT
NA TRBJ1-1 15 NA TRBV7-9 CASSLLGIRNTEAFF TGTGCCAGCAGCCTATTAGGGATTAGGAACACTGAAGCTTTCTTT
TRBD1 TRBJ2-7 14 many TRBV9 CASSTGQGSYEQYF TGTGCCAGCAGCACCGGACAGGGGTCCTACGAGCAGTACTTC
NA TRBJ2-1 12 few TRBV20-1 CSARGSVYEQFF TGCAGTGCTAGGGGGAGCGTGTATGAGCAGTTCTTC
TRBD1 TRBJ2-7 14 NA TRBV9 CASSATGQAYEQYF TGTGCCAGCAGCGCCACGGGACAGGCTTACGAGCAGTACTTC
TRBD1 TRBJ1-6 15 NA TRBV3-1 CASSQRTGYNSPLHF TGTGCCAGCAGCCAGAGGACAGGTTATAATTCACCCCTCCACTTT
TRBD2 TRBJ2-7 17 NA TRBV6-5 CASSYSIGLAGNYEQYF TGTGCCAGCAGTTACTCGATCGGACTAGCGGGGAACTACGAGCAGTACTTC
TRBD1 TRBJ2-1 14 few TRBV7-9 CASSSETGFSEQFF TGTGCCAGCAGCTCTGAGACAGGGTTTAGTGAGCAGTTCTTC
NA TRBJ2-7 16 NA TRBV7-9 CASSPPEGGGLYEQYF TGTGCCAGCAGCCCGCCAGAGGGAGGGGGCCTCTACGAGCAGTACTTC
TRBD2 TRBJ2-7 16 few TRBV20-1 CSARGRPTSLGDEQYF TGCAGTGCTAGGGGGAGACCGACTAGCTTAGGGGACGAGCAGTACTTC
NA TRBJ1-2 15 NA TRBV11-1 CASSSSSASNYGYTF TGTGCCAGCAGCTCTTCAAGTGCCTCTAACTATGGCTACACCTTC
NA TRBJ2-3 13 NA TRBV20-1 CSARVERTDTQYF TGCAGTGCTAGAGTCGAGCGCACAGATACGCAGTATTTT
NA TRBJ1-5 12 once TRBV30 CAWSVLNQPQHF TGTGCCTGGAGTGTCCTCAATCAGCCCCAGCATTTT
NA TRBJ2-7 14 few TRBV7-6 CASSFGPAGYEQYF TGTGCCAGCAGCTTCGGTCCCGCTGGGTACGAGCAGTACTTC
NA TRBJ2-3 14 NA TRBV29-1 CSVNGVRSTDTQYF TGCAGCGTCAACGGAGTGAGGAGCACAGATACGCAGTATTTT
TRBD1 TRBJ1-2 15 NA TRBV18 CASSPPIAGGYGYTF TGTGCCAGCTCACCACCGATTGCAGGGGGCTATGGCTACACCTTC
TRBD1 TRBJ2-7 14 many TRBV28 CASSLLQGASEQYF TGTGCCAGCAGTCTACTTCAGGGGGCGAGCGAGCAGTACTTC
NA TRBJ2-1 14 many TRBV7-2 CASSLERGYNEQFF TGTGCCAGCAGCTTAGAACGTGGGTACAATGAGCAGTTCTTC
TRBD1 TRBJ1-5 16 few TRBV12-3/TRBV12-4 CASSRGTGVSNQPQHF TGTGCCAGCAGCCGGGGGACAGGCGTTAGCAATCAGCCCCAGCATTTT
TRBD2 TRBJ2-5 16 NA TRBV7-6 CASSLAGGGPGETQYF TGTGCCAGCAGCTTAGCCGGCGGGGGGCCCGGGGAGACCCAGTACTTC
NA TRBJ2-7 14 few TRBV3-1 CASSLLGRGYEQYF TGTGCCAGCAGCCTTCTCGGACGGGGCTACGAGCAGTACTTC
NA TRBJ2-7 15 NA TRBV9 CASSGLAGGSYEQYF TGTGCCAGCAGCGGACTAGCAGGGGGCTCCTACGAGCAGTACTTC
TRBD1 TRBJ1-2 16 once TRBV27 CASSLSGTGTGYGYTF TGTGCCAGCAGTTTATCGGGGACAGGGACGGGCTATGGCTACACCTTC
NA TRBJ2-2 14 NA TRBV29-1 CSVIAPGGTGELFF TGCAGCGTGATAGCCCCAGGAGGGACCGGGGAGCTGTTTTTT
TRBD1 TRBJ2-3 15 NA TRBV12-3/TRBV12-4 CATSTGQGATDTQYF TGTGCCACATCTACGGGACAGGGGGCAACAGATACGCAGTATTTT
TRBD1 TRBJ1-6 20 NA TRBV20-1 CSALHPGQGLGSLYNSPLHF TGCAGTGCTCTACATCCGGGACAGGGTTTGGGGTCCCTCTATAATTCACCCCTCCACTTT
TRBD2 TRBJ2-1 15 once TRBV3-1 CASSQGPAGSNEQFF TGTGCCAGCAGCCAAGGACCAGCGGGATCGAATGAGCAGTTCTTC
NA TRBJ2-2 17 NA TRBV9 CASSVATTSPNTGELFF TGTGCCAGCAGCGTAGCAACAACCTCGCCCAACACCGGGGAGCTGTTTTTT
NA TRBJ1-4 16 NA TRBV12-3/TRBV12-4 CASSLANQGPNEKLFF TGTGCCAGCAGTTTAGCAAATCAGGGACCTAATGAAAAACTGTTTTTT
TRBD1 TRBJ1-1 14 NA TRBV20-1 CSAGAPGQRAEAFF TGCAGTGCTGGGGCACCGGGACAGCGGGCTGAGGCTTTCTTT
TRBD1 TRBJ1-1 12 few TRBV29-1 CSVVLTGVLPFF TGCAGCGTTGTGCTCACAGGGGTACTTCCTTTCTTT
NA TRBJ1-3 15 NA TRBV4-2 CASSHPRVSGNTIYF TGTGCCAGCAGCCACCCTAGGGTTTCTGGAAACACCATATATTTT
NA TRBJ2-1 15 NA TRBV4-2 CASSKDQSPSNEQFF TGTGCCAGCAGCAAAGATCAGAGCCCCAGCAATGAGCAGTTCTTC
NA TRBJ1-1 13 NA TRBV30 CAWNRQGWTEAFF TGTGCCTGGAACCGGCAGGGGTGGACTGAAGCTTTCTTT
TRBD2 TRBJ2-1 16 NA TRBV7-9 CASRSGLAGGHQQQFF TGTGCCAGCAGATCAGGACTAGCGGGAGGCCACCAACAGCAGTTCTTC
NA TRBJ2-7 15 NA TRBV6-1 CASSVRAGVSYEQYF TGTGCCAGCAGTGTACGGGCAGGGGTCTCCTACGAGCAGTACTTC
TRBD2 TRBJ2-1 18 many TRBV24-1 CATSDSAEASGRVYEQFF TGTGCCACCAGTGATTCCGCGGAGGCTAGCGGGAGAGTATATGAGCAGTTCTTC